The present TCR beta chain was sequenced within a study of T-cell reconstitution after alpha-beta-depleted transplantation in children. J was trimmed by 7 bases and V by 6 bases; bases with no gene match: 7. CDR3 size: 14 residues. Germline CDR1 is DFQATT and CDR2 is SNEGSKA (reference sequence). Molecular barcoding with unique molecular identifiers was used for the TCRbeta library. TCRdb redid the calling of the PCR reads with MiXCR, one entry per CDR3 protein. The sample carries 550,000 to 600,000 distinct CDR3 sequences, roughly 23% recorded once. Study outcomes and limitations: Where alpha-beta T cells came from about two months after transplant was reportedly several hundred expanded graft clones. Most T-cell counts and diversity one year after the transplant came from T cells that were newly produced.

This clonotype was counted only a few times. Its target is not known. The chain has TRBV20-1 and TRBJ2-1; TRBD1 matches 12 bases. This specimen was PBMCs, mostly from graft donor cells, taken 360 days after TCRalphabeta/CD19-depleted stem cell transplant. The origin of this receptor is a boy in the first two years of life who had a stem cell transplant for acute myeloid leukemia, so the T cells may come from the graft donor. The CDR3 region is CSAPGQGAVNEQFF. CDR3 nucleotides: TGCAGTGCGCCGGGACAGGGGGCTGTGAATGAGCAGTTCTTC.